This TCR beta chain was retrieved from a study of cytomegalovirus exposure and HLA in healthy donors. General study results and limits: The listing of 150 or so TCR beta chains classed them as cytomegalovirus-associated. A few CMV-associated chains proved CMV antigen-specific in vitro.

V lost 3 bases and J lost 7; bases outside the gene matches: 5. Germline CDR1 MNHNS, CDR2 SASEGT. There are 14 residues in the CDR3. This clone was seen a few times. What it binds is unknown. Primers for the PCR totalled 60 Vbeta and 13 Jbeta. Sequenced by immunoSEQ multiplex PCR; TCRdb stores in-frame clones only, minus some. The sample has more than 110,000 clones; less than 85% are singletons. The receptor was isolated from a woman in her fifties or sixties in good health and CMV-seropositive. The V call is TRBV6-1, the J call TRBJ1-2; 10 positions agree with TRBD1. The sample consisted of PBMCs. Here the CDR3 DNA reads TGTGCCAGCAGTGATGTTCGGACAGGGGGTGGCTACACCTTC. It codes for CASSDVRTGGGYTF.